Here is one TCR beta chain with its context. What it binds is unknown. This entry is derived from a study of T cell responses to AZD1222 COVID-19 vaccine. Background on the study: Second doses at about 4 or about 12 weeks were pooled.

TCRdb's copy holds only in-frame clones and misses some; the assay was immunoSEQ multiplex PCR. Of about 160,000 clones in the sample, almost 90% were seen once. Study-wide results and caveats: The donor group comprised mostly white British people and more females; the analysis possibly underestimated clonal diversity. Close to half of spike-specific TCRs reportedly recognize unmutated variant regions. Just a handful of AZD1222 recipients tested seropositive at baseline.

Germline values: CDR1 SGHAT, CDR2 FQNNGV. V shed 5 bases and J shed 0 bases, with 8 bases lying between them. This CDR3 comprises 14 residues. Sequenced here: peripheral blood, sampled on day 0 of AZD1222 vaccination. The chain links TRBV11-2 to TRBJ2-4; D gene uncertain. The sequence came from an adult in good health. This chain's CDR3 is CASSPNIAKNIQYF. The CDR3 coding sequence is TGTGCCAGCAGCCCAAATATAGCCAAAAACATTCAGTACTTC.